The clone carrying this T cell receptor beta chain was counted many times. Each donor supplied 7.5 to 10 milliliters of peripheral blood. This record comes from a study of blood T cells in healthy people across ages. PCR was performed a second time for about 7 to 11 cycles using a sample-barcoded 5' primer and a J-beta primer mix. Tags on each cDNA molecule came from a template-switch adaptor with 12 random nucleotides. MiXCR, run by TCRdb on the 5' RACE reads, gives a single entry per CDR3 protein. Of about 1.6 million distinct CDR3 sequences listed, roughly 32% were seen once; the top ten hold 10% to 12%. The TCR sequence derives from a woman in her thirties in good health. The sample comprised blood.

The CDR3, as DNA: TGCGCCAGCAGCCCCCTGTACGGGGGGGCCGGCCCGGATACGCAGTATTTT. Encoded protein: CASSPLYGGAGPDTQYF. The V call is TRBV5-1, the J call TRBJ2-3; 8 bases are a match to TRBD2. The germline V gene has CDR1 SGHRS and CDR2 YFSETQ. The CDR3 extends over 17 amino acids. The V and J ends lost 4 bases and 6 bases, in that order; junction bases with no gene match: 16.